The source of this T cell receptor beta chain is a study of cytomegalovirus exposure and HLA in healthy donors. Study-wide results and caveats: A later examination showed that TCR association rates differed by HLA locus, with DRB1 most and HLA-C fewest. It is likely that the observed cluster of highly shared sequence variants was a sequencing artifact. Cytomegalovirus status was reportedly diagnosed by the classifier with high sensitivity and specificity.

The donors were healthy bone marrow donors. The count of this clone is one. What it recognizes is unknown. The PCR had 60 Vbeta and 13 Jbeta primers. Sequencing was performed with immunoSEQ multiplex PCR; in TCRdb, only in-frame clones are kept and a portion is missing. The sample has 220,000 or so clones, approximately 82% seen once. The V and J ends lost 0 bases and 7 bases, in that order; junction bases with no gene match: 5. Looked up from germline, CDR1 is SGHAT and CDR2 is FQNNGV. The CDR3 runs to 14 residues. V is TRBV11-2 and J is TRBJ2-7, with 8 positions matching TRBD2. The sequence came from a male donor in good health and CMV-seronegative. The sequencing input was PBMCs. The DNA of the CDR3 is TGTGCCAGCAGCTTAGACGGGAGGGCGGGGGAGCAGTACTTC. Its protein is CASSLDGRAGEQYF. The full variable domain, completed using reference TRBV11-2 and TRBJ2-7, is EAGVAQSPRYKIIEKRQSVAFWCNPISGHATLYWYQQILGQGPKLLIQFQNNGVVDDSQLPKDRFSAERLKGVDSTLKIQPAKLEDSAVYLCASSLDGRAGEQYFGPGTRLTVT.